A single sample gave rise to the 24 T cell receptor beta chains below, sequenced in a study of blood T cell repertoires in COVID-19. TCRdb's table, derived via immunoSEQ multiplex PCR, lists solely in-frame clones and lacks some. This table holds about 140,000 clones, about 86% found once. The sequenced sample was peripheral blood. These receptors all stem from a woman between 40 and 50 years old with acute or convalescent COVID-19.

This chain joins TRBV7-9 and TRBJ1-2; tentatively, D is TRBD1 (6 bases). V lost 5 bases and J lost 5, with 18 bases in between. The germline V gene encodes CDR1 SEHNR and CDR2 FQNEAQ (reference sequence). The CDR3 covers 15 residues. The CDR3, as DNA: TGTGCCAGCAGCCTACCCGGGGTAGGGGGATATGGCTACACCTTC. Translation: CASSLPGVGGYGYTF.

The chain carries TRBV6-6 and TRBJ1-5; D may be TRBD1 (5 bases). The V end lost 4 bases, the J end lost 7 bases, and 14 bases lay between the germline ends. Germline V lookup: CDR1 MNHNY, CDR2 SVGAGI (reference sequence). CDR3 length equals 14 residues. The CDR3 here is CASSFPEGPQPQHF. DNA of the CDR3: TGTGCCAGCAGTTTCCCGGAGGGACCCCAGCCCCAGCATTTT.

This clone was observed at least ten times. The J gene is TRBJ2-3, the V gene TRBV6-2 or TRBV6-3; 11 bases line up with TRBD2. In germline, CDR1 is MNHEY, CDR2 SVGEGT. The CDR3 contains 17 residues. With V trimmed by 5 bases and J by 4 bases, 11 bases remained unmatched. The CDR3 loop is CASSPLPVAGGPDTQYF. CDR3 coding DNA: TGTGCCAGCAGTCCCCTCCCGGTAGCGGGAGGGCCAGATACGCAGTATTTT.

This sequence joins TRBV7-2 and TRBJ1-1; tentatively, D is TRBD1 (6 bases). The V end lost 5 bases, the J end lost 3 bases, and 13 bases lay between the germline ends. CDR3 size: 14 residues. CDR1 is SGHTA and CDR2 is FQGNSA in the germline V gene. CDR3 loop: CASSLRTADTEAFF. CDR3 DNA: TGTGCCAGCAGCCTAAGGACAGCCGACACTGAAGCTTTCTTT. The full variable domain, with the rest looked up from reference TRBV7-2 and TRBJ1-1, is GAGVSQSPSNKVTEKGKDVELRCDPISGHTALYWYRQSLGQGLEFLIYFQGNSAPDKSGLPSDRFSAERTGGSVSTLTIQRTQQEDSAVYLCASSLRTADTEAFFGQGTRLTVV.

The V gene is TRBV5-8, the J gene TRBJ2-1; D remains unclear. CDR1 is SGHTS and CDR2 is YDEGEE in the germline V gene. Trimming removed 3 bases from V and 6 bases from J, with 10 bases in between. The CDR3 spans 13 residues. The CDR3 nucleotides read TGTGCCAGCAGCTCCGGCGGTGTCAATGAGCAGTTCTTC. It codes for CASSSGGVNEQFF. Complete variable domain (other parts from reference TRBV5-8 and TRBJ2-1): EAGVTQSPTHLIKTRGQQATLRCSPISGHTSVYWYQQALGLGLQFLLWYDEGEERNRGNFPPRFSGRQFPNYSSELNVNALELEDSALYLCASSSGGVNEQFFGPGTRLTVL.

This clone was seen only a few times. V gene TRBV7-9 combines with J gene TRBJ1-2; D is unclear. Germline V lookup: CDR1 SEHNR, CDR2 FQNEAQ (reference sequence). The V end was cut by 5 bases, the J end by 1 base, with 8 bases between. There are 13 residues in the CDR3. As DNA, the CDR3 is TGTGCCAGCAGCACCGAGAATAACTATGGCTACACCTTC. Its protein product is CASSTENNYGYTF. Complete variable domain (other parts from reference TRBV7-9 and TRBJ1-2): DTGVSQNPRHKITKRGQNVTFRCDPISEHNRLYWYRQTLGQGPEFLTYFQNEAQLEKSRLLSDRFSAERPKGSFSTLEIQRTEQGDSAMYLCASSTENNYGYTFGSGTRLTVV.

CDR3 nucleotides: TGTGCCAGCAGCTCCCGGACAGGGGAAGAGACCCAGTACTTC. It codes for CASSSRTGEETQYF. This rearrangement joins TRBV7-9 to TRBJ2-5; 9 positions match TRBD1. Germline CDR1 reads SEHNR; CDR2 reads FQNEAQ (reference sequence). The V and J ends lost 4 bases and 3 bases, in that order; junction bases with no gene match: 3. The CDR3 has 14 residues.

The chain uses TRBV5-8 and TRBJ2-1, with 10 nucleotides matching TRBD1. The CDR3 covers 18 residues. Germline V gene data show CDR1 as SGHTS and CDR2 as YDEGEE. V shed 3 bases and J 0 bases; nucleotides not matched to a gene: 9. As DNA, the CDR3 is TGTGCCAGCAGCTGGGGACAGGGGATTCCTAGCTCCTACAATGAGCAGTTCTTC. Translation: CASSWGQGIPSSYNEQFF. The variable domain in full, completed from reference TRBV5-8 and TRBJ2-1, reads EAGVTQSPTHLIKTRGQQATLRCSPISGHTSVYWYQQALGLGLQFLLWYDEGEERNRGNFPPRFSGRQFPNYSSELNVNALELEDSALYLCASSWGQGIPSSYNEQFFGPGTRLTVL.

CDR3 amino acids: CASSQWTSGLSSYNEQFF. Here the CDR3 DNA reads TGCGCCAGCAGCCAGTGGACTAGCGGGTTAAGCTCCTACAATGAGCAGTTCTTC. V is TRBV4-3 and J is TRBJ2-1; TRBD2 aligns across 11 bases. Germline CDR1 and CDR2: LGHNA and YSLEER. The CDR3 runs 18 residues. Trimming took 3 bases from V and 0 from J; bases not matched to a gene: 7.

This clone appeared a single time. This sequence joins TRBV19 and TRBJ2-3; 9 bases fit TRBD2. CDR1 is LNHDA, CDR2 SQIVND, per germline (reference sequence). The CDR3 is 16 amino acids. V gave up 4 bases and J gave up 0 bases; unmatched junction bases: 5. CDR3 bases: TGTGCCAGTAGTACCCTAGCGGGGACTAGCACAGATACGCAGTATTTT. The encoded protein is CASSTLAGTSTDTQYF.

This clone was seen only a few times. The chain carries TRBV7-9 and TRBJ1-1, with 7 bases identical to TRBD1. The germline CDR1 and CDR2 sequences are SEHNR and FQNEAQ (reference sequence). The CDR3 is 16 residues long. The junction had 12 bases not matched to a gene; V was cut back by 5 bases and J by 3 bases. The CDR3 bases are TGTGCCAGCAGCCCACTCACAGGGGCGGCGGACACTGAAGCTTTCTTT. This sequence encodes CASSPLTGAADTEAFF.

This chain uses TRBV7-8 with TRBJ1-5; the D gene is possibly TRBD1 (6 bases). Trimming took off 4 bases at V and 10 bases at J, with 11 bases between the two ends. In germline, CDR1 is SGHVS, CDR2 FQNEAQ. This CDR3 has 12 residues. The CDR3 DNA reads TGTGCCAGCAGCTCTGAACAGGGACCCCAGCATTTT. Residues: CASSSEQGPQHF.

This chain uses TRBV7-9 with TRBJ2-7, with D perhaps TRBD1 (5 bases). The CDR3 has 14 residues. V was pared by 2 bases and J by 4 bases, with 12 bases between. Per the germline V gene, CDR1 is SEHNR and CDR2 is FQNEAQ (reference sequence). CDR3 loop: CASSLWGKGYEQYF. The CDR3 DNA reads TGTGCCAGCAGCTTATGGGGCAAAGGGTACGAGCAGTACTTC.

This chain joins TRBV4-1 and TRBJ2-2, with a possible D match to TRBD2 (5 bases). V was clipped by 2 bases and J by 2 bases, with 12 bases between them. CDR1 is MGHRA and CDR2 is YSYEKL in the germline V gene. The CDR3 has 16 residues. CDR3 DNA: TGCGCCAGCAGCCAACCCCGCGGGCTAAACACCGGGGAGCTGTTTTTT. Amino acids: CASSQPRGLNTGELFF.

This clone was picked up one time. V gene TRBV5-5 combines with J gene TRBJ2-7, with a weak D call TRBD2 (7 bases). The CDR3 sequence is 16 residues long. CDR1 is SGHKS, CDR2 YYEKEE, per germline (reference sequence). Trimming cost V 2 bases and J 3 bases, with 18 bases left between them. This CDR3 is CASSFEWGGRFYEQYF. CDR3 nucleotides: TGTGCCAGCAGCTTCGAGTGGGGGGGCCGCTTCTACGAGCAGTACTTC.

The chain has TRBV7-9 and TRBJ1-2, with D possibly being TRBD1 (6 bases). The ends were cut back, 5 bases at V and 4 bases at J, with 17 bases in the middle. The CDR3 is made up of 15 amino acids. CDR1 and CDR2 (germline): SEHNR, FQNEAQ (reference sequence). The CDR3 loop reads CASSLPEQGTYGYTF. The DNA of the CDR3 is TGTGCCAGCAGCCTCCCGGAGCAGGGGACCTATGGCTACACCTTC.

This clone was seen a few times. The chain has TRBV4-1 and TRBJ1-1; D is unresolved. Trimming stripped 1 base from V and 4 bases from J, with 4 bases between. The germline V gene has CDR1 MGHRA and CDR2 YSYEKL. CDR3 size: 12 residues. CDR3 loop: CASSQGATEAFF. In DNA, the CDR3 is TGCGCCAGCAGCCAAGGGGCCACTGAAGCTTTCTTT.

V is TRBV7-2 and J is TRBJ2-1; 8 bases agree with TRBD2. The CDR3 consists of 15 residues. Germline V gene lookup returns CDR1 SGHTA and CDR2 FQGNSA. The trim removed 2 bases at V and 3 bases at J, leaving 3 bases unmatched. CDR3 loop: CASSLLAGLYNEQFF. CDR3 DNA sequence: TGTGCCAGCAGCTTACTAGCGGGCCTCTACAATGAGCAGTTCTTC.

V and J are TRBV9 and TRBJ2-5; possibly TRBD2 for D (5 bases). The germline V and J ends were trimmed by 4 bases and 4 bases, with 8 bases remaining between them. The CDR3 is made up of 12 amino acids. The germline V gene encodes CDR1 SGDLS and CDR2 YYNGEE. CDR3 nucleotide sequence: TGTGCCAGCAGCCGGGGTGGAGAGACCCAGTACTTC. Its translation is CASSRGGETQYF.

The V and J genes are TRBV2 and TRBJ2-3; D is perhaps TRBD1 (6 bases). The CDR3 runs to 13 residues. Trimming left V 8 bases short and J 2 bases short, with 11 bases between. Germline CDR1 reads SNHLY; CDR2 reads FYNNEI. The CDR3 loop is CASVQGTTDTQYF. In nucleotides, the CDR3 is TGTGCCAGCGTACAGGGCACCACAGATACGCAGTATTTT.

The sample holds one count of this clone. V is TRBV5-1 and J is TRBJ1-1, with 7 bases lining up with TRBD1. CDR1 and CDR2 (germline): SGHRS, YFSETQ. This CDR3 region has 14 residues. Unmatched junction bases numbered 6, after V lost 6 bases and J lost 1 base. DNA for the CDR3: TGCGCCAGCACCCTACAGGGGTGGAACACTGAAGCTTTCTTT. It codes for CASTLQGWNTEAFF.

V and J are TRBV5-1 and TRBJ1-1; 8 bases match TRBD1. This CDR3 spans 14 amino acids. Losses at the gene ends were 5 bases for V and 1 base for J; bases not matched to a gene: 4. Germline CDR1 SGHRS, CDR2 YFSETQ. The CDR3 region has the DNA TGCGCCAGCAGACGGGGACAGGCGAACACTGAAGCTTTCTTT. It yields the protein CASRRGQANTEAFF.

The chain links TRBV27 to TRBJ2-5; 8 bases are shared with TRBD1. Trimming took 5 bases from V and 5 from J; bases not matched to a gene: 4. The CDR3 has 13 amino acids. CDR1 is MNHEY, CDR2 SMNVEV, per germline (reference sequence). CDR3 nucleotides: TGTGCCAGCAGTCCGGACAGGGTCGAGACCCAGTACTTC. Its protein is CASSPDRVETQYF.

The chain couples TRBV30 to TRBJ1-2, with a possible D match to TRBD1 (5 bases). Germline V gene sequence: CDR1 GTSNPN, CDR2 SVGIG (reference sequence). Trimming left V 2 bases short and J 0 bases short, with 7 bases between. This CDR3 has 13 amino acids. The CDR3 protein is CAWSRGTNYGYTF. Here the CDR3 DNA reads TGTGCCTGGAGTCGGGGGACTAACTATGGCTACACCTTC. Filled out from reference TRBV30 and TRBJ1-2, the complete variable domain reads SQTIHQWPATLVQPVGSPLSLECTVEGTSNPNLYWYRQAAGRGLQLLFYSVGIGQISSEVPQNLSASRPQDRQFILSSKKLLLSDSGFYLCAWSRGTNYGYTFGSGTRLTVV.